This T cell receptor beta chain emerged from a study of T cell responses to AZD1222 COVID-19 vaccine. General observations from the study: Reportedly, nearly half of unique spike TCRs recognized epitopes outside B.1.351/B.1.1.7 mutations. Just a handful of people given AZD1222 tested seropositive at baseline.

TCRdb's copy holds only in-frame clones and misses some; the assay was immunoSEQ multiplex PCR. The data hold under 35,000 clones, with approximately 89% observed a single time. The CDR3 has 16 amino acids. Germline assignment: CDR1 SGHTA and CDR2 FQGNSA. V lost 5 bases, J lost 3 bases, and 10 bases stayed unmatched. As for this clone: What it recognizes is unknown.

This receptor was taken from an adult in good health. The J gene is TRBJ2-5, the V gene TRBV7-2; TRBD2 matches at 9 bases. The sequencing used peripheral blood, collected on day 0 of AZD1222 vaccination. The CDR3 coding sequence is TGTGCCAGCAGCGTCACCTCTAGCGGGGTGAAAGAGACCCAGTACTTC. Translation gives CASSVTSSGVKETQYF. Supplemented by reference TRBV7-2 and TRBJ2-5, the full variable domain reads GAGVSQSPSNKVTEKGKDVELRCDPISGHTALYWYRQSLGQGLEFLIYFQGNSAPDKSGLPSDRFSAERTGGSVSTLTIQRTQQEDSAVYLCASSVTSSGVKETQYFGPGTRLLVL.